This T cell receptor beta chain was sequenced for a study of T-cell memory formation after mild COVID-19 (dated by TCRdb to the early 2020s). For the study in its entirety: TCR sequence clusters from the two donors were largely donor specific. Longitudinal TCRalpha and TCRbeta repertoire sequencing tracked T-cell clones expanding and contracting after mild COVID-19 in a couple of donors. The cohort comprised two young, previously healthy adult volunteers, one female and one male.

PBMCs were isolated by Ficoll-Paque density gradient centrifugation. Instrument on record: Illumina NovaSeq 6000. TCRalpha and TCRbeta cDNA libraries were constructed by 5'RACE with constant-segment primers, with sample barcodes and unique molecular identifiers being introduced. RNA was extracted from every sample with Trizol reagent. Library amplification was performed in two PCR steps, and a second sample barcode and Illumina TruSeq adapters were introduced in the second step. The libraries were sequenced on an Illumina NovaSeq using 2 x 150 bp paired-end reads. For the original study's pipeline: Reads were demultiplexed and collapsed into UMI-guided consensus sequences with migec v1.2.7. Using mixcr v2.1.11, UMI consensuses were aligned to TRA and TRB V and J templates and then assembled into clonotypes. Clonotypes were classified as expanded or contracted when called significant by both edgeR and NoisET, with noise models trained on biological replicates. For edgeR calls, the cutoffs were a false discovery rate-adjusted p below 0.01 and a log2 fold-change threshold of 1. As an exploratory analysis of dynamics, max-normalized trajectories of the 1000 most abundant clonotypes were examined with PCA combined with hierarchical clustering. The CD4 or CD8 phenotype of responding clones was assigned using the separately sequenced CD4+ and CD8+ repertoires. The public reads were run again by TCRdb, first through fastp at Q25 and then through MiXCR, and only productive beta chains were kept. Each record represents a unique CDR3 protein, reported with the most common genes and DNA among its rows. It is TCRdb's table, rather than the study itself, that gives the V and J calls and clone size. The sample table lists approximately 150,000 distinct CDR3 sequences, 15% to 20% of them with a count of one. The top ten hold 2% to 2.5% of the sample.

For this clonotype: What antigen it recognizes has not been identified. The input lacks base qualities; no much larger clone sits a single base away.

What the study reported, not specific to this receptor: The detection of some responding clones in pre-infection memory suggests that pre-existing cross-reactive memory T cells joined the SARS-CoV-2 response. Clones contracting from day 15 to 85 had balanced CD4/CD8 phenotypes, while a second wave expanding from day 15 to 37 was biased towards CD4+. Contracting CD4+ clones turned up mainly in the CM and EM memory subsets, whereas EMRA was where CD8+ clones were enriched. SARS-CoV-2 specificity of the second-wave clones peaking on day 37 was not confirmed. Only a couple of mild cases were covered in the study, and larger cohorts including severe cases with pre-infection samples were considered necessary.

V loses 1 base, J loses 0 bases, and the germline ends lie 15 bases apart. From its cysteine to its phenylalanine, the CDR3 spans 17 amino acids. The read is trimmed to its CDR3 DNA, 51 bases read in frame from base 1. According to the germline V gene, CDR1 reads SGHVS and CDR2 reads FNYEAQ. This chain joins TRBV7-6 to TRBJ1-1; the D gene is unclear. Material: PBMCs or a T cell subset sorted from them (not recorded which). This clonotype originated in an adult woman who had mild COVID-19 (a few samples of this study predate the infection). The sample titles of this study are shuffled in the database, so cell type and time point are left out; the donor was told from shared clones. The encoded CDR3 is CASSLGLMRGLNTEAFF. The sequence in DNA is TGTGCCAGCAGCTTAGGGCTGATGAGAGGGCTGAACACTGAAGCTTTCTTT. The full variable domain, with segments outside the CDR3 supplied by the reference TRBV7-6 and TRBJ1-1 proteins, appears as GAGVSQSPRYKVTKRGQDVALRCDPISGHVSLYWYRQALGQGPEFLTYFNYEAQQDKSGLPNDRFSAERPEGSISTLTIQRTEQRDSAMYRCASSLGLMRGLNTEAFFGQGTRLTVV.